The 4 T cell receptor beta chains below were found in one sample sequenced in a study of cytomegalovirus exposure and HLA in healthy donors. Vbeta (60) and Jbeta (13) primers were used in the PCR. Only in-frame clones appear in the TCRdb table, and some are missing; sequencing was by immunoSEQ multiplex PCR. Counted here are fewer than 200,000 clones, roughly 78% occurring once; the ten biggest clones make up about 2.2%. The source material was PBMCs. The receptor set was obtained from a man aged 35 to 55 in good health and CMV-seronegative.

The chain is built from TRBV7-9 and TRBJ2-7, with D maybe TRBD1 (6 bases). Trimming shortened V by 1 base and J by 3 bases, and 13 bases separated the two germline ends. The CDR3 contains 15 residues. CDR1 is SEHNR and CDR2 is FQNEAQ in the germline V gene (reference sequence). The CDR3 nucleotides are TGTGCCAGCAGCTTAGGGTCACAGGGATTCTACGAGCAGTACTTC. Translating it yields CASSLGSQGFYEQYF.

The rearrangement joins TRBV25-1 to TRBJ2-5; D might be TRBD1 (6 bases). Between the trimmed V and J ends, which lost 8 bases and 3 bases, there was a span of 19 bases. The germline V gene has CDR1 MGHDK and CDR2 SYGVNS. This CDR3 has 15 residues. The CDR3 DNA is TGTGCCAGCGGAAATAACTGGGACAACGAAGAGACCCAGTACTTC. Translating it yields CASGNNWDNEETQYF.

The chain employs TRBV9 and TRBJ1-5, with 10 bases that match TRBD1. With V trimmed by 3 bases and J by 0 bases, 3 bases remained unmatched. CDR1 SGDLS and CDR2 YYNGEE come from the germline V gene. The CDR3 is 16 amino acids. The DNA of the CDR3 is TGTGCCAGCAGCGGAGGGACAGGGGATAGCAATCAGCCCCAGCATTTT. This gives the protein CASSGGTGDSNQPQHF.

This chain connects TRBV5-1 to TRBJ1-3; the D gene is possibly TRBD1 (5 bases). Germline CDR1 and CDR2: SGHRS and YFSETQ. CDR3 length: 15 residues. Deletions cut 0 bases from V and 2 bases from J, with 9 bases between. CDR3 in DNA: TGCGCCAGCAGCTTGGAAGGGGTACCTGGAAACACCATATATTTT. It yields the protein CASSLEGVPGNTIYF.